Listed below are T cell receptor beta chains from one sample, sequenced in a study of blood T cell repertoires in COVID-19. The protocol was immunoSEQ multiplex PCR, while the TCRdb copy is restricted to in-frame clones and leaves out a portion. This table holds about 170,000 clones, about 86% found once. The sequenced material came from peripheral blood. Every receptor here comes from a woman aged 80 or over in a cohort sampled during active or convalescent COVID-19. Both conserved end residues are part of each CDR3. A D gene is named only where the DNA matches it firmly. Some rows have no size entry. The others give once, few or many, or a class for an expanded clone.

>NA|TRBD2|TRBV7-2|TRBJ2-3|16
TGTGCCAGCAGCTTAAGATGGCGGGGGGGCACAGATACGCAGTATTTT
CASSLRWRGGTDTQYF
>NA|NA|TRBV18|TRBJ1-1|16
TGTGCCAGCTCACCAGGACAGACAACCCTGAACACTGAAGCTTTCTTT
CASSPGQTTLNTEAFF
>NA|NA|TRBV19|TRBJ2-3|12
TGTGCCAGTAGTAAGAGAGGTGAGACGCAGTATTTT
CASSKRGETQYF
>NA|TRBD2|TRBV10-3|TRBJ2-5|13
TGTGCCATCAGAAATAGCGGGGGAACGACCCAGTACTTC
CAIRNSGGTTQYF
>NA|NA|TRBV6-4|TRBJ1-2|15
TGTGCCAGCAATACCAGGGTACGTTTGGGTTATGGCTACACCTTC
CASNTRVRLGYGYTF
>NA|NA|TRBV7-9|TRBJ2-7|14
TGTGCCAGCAGCTTACCGCCTAGCTCCTACGAGCAGTACTTC
CASSLPPSSYEQYF
>NA|NA|TRBV11-3|TRBJ2-3|14
TGTGCCAGCAGCTTTGTGGGAGGCACAGATACGCAGTATTTT
CASSFVGGTDTQYF
>NA|NA|TRBV5-1|TRBJ1-3|18
TGCGCCAGCAGCTTGTTGGCAGGGGATAGCCTCTCTGGAAACACCATATATTTT
CASSLLAGDSLSGNTIYF
>NA|NA|TRBV11-2|TRBJ1-5|13
TGTGCCAGCAGCTTGGGGGGGGGTCAGCCCCAGCATTTT
CASSLGGGQPQHF
>NA|TRBD1|TRBV6-6|TRBJ1-2|13
TGTGCCAGCAGTGGGACAGGGGATTATGGCTACACCTTC
CASSGTGDYGYTF
>NA|NA|TRBV24-1|TRBJ2-5|14
TGTGCCACCAGTGATAAGGGAGTGGGAGAGACCCAGTACTTC
CATSDKGVGETQYF
>NA|NA|TRBV30|TRBJ1-5|13
TGTGCCTGGAGTAGCTACTTTAATCAGCCCCAGCATTTT
CAWSSYFNQPQHF
>NA|NA|TRBV5-6|TRBJ2-5|13
TGTGCCAGCAGCTTGCTCAGGGGTGAGACCCAGTACTTC
CASSLLRGETQYF
>NA|TRBD1|TRBV4-1|TRBJ2-2|17
TGCGCCAGCAGCCAAGATGGAGCAGGGGGTGTCACCGGGGAGCTGTTTTTT
CASSQDGAGGVTGELFF
>NA|NA|TRBV5-1|TRBJ1-4|15
TGCGCCAGCAGCTTAGAGGGAATACGAGGTGAAAAACTGTTTTTT
CASSLEGIRGEKLFF
>NA|TRBD1|TRBV27|TRBJ1-6|16
TGTGCCAGCAGTGACGCAGGGGGCTGGTATAATTCACCCCTCCACTTT
CASSDAGGWYNSPLHF
>NA|TRBD1|TRBV18|TRBJ2-6|18
TGTGCCAGCTCGCAGACTGCAGGACAGGGAACCGGGGCCAACGTCCTGACTTTC
CASSQTAGQGTGANVLTF
>NA|TRBD2|TRBV13|TRBJ2-3|15
TGTGCCAGCAGCTATAGCGGGAGGGACACAGATACGCAGTATTTT
CASSYSGRDTDTQYF
>NA|NA|TRBV28|TRBJ1-2|15
TGTGCCAGCAGTTTAGGGGGGGCGGGGGACTATGGCTACACCTTC
CASSLGGAGDYGYTF
>NA|TRBD1|TRBV7-9|TRBJ1-2|14
TGTGCCAGCAGCTTCCTCGGGACAGGGAATGGCTACACCTTC
CASSFLGTGNGYTF
>NA|TRBD1|TRBV11-3|TRBJ1-3|14
TGTGCCAGCAGCCCTGGACAGGGCGGGAACACCATATATTTT
CASSPGQGGNTIYF
>NA|TRBD2|TRBV6-5|TRBJ2-5|14
TGTGCCAGCAGCCTCACCGGGGGGAGAGAGACCCAGTACTTC
CASSLTGGRETQYF
>NA|TRBD1|TRBV5-8|TRBJ1-1|14
TGTGCCAGCAGCGAGACAGGGGGCAACACTGAAGCTTTCTTT
CASSETGGNTEAFF
>NA|TRBD2|TRBV6-5|TRBJ2-1|15
TGTGCCAGCAGGTTCGGACTAGCGGGTGTCAATGAGCAGTTCTTC
CASRFGLAGVNEQFF
>NA|TRBD1|TRBV10-3|TRBJ2-1|16
TGTGCCATCACCCCGGACAGGGTTATCTCCTACAATGAGCAGTTCTTC
CAITPDRVISYNEQFF
>once|NA|TRBV15|TRBJ1-1|15
TGTGCCACCAGCAGAGAGTCGGGGGTATCCACTGAAGCTTTCTTT
CATSRESGVSTEAFF
>NA|NA|TRBV5-4|TRBJ2-4|15
TGTGCCAGCAGCTTGGAATCCGGGTTAGGTAACATTCAGTACTTC
CASSLESGLGNIQYF
>NA|NA|TRBV5-4|TRBJ1-1|15
TGTGCCAGCACCGATCCCGGAGGGACTGACACTGAAGCTTTCTTT
CASTDPGGTDTEAFF
>NA|NA|TRBV2|TRBJ1-3|12
TGTGCCAGCGTGAAGGGGGGAAACACCATATATTTT
CASVKGGNTIYF
>once|TRBD2|TRBV6-2/TRBV6-3|TRBJ2-3|16
TGTGCCAGCAGCCGGGGGGCTAGCGGGTCTTCAGATACGCAGTATTTT
CASSRGASGSSDTQYF
>NA|TRBD1|TRBV19|TRBJ1-4|16
TGTGTGCCAGTAAGCAGACCGGGACAGGTGAATGAAAAACTGTTTTTT
CVPVSRPGQVNEKLFF
>NA|NA|TRBV5-1|TRBJ2-1|14
TGCGCCAGCAGCTTGGGCGGGACTGTTAATGAGCAGTTCTTC
CASSLGGTVNEQFF
>NA|NA|TRBV20-1|TRBJ1-2|14
TGCAGTGCTAGTGGAACCCAGGCAAACTATGGCTACACCTTC
CSASGTQANYGYTF
>NA|NA|TRBV5-4|TRBJ1-1|16
TGTGCCAGCAGCCGGAACCCACAGGGATTGGGCACTGAAGCTTTCTTT
CASSRNPQGLGTEAFF
>NA|NA|TRBV11-3|TRBJ1-2|13
TGTGCCAGCAGCCTACGGGGGTTCTATGGCTACACCTTC
CASSLRGFYGYTF
>NA|TRBD2|TRBV6-5|TRBJ2-3|13
TGTGCCAGCGGGACTAGCAATACAGATACGCAGTATTTT
CASGTSNTDTQYF
>NA|NA|TRBV5-6|TRBJ1-5|14
TGTGCCAGCAGCCGACAGGTAGGGCATCAGCCCCAGCATTTT
CASSRQVGHQPQHF
>NA|TRBD1|TRBV28|TRBJ1-5|14
TGTGCCAGCAGTCGAAGACAGGGTGATCAGCCCCAGCATTTT
CASSRRQGDQPQHF